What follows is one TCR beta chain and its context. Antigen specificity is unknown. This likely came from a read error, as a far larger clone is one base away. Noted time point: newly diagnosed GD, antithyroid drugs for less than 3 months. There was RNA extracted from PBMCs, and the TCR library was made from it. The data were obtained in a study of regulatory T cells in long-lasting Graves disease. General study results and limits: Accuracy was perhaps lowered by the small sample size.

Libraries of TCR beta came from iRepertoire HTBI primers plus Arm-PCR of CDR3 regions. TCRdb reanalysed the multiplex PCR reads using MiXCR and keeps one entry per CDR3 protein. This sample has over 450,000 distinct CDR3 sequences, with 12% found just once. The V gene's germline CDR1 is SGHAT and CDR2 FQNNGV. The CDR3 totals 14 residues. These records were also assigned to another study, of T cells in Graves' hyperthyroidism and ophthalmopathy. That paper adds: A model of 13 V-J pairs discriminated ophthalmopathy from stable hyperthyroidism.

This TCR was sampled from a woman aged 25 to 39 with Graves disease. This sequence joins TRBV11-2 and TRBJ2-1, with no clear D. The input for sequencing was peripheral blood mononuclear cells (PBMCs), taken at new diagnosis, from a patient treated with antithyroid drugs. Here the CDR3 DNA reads TGTGCCAGCAACTTAAGGAGTGGGCACAATGAGCAGTTCTTC. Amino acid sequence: CASNLRSGHNEQFF.